This TCR beta chain emerged from a study of blood T cell repertoires in COVID-19. As for the study in general: Acute and convalescent COVID-19 specimens originated in the United States, Italy and Spain. Nucleic acid was either cDNA or gDNA, and it came from T cells, B-cell-depleted T cells, or PBMCs.

V was pared by 1 base and J by 5 bases, with 11 bases between. The CDR3 totals 14 residues. CDR1 is LGHDT and CDR2 is YNNKEL in the germline V gene (reference sequence). Source study methods: For nucleated cells, counts were estimated from reference gene primer amplification. TCRdb's copy holds only in-frame clones and misses some; the assay was immunoSEQ multiplex PCR. The V and J calls and clone size were taken over from that table, and D and trimming were inferred from the DNA. The sample lists roughly 70,000 clones, 89% occurring once. This TCR derives from a man older than 75 with acute or convalescent COVID-19. Specimen: peripheral blood. The chain recombines TRBV3-1 (or the pseudogene TRBV3-2) with TRBJ1-1, with D possibly matching TRBD1 (5 bases). This CDR3 is CASSQGTGETEAFF. CDR3 DNA: TGTGCCAGCAGCCAAGGGACGGGGGAGACTGAAGCTTTCTTT.